A selection of T cell receptor beta chains follows, all from one sample in a study of beta chain features in type 1 diabetes. Data came from immunoSEQ multiplex PCR; TCRdb stores just in-frame clones and leaves some out. Altogether fewer than 400,000 clones are present, less than 10% being singletons, with the ten largest covering less than 0.5%. Sample: central memory CD4+ T cells from blood. The receptors were sampled from a woman younger than 30 in good health. Both conserved end residues are part of each CDR3. The D gene is left open where the match is weak. The size of a clone is reported for some rows only, either as once, few or many, or as a class for expanded clones.

CDR3 protein | CDR3 DNA | J gene | clone size | V gene | D gene
CASSSKTGRYGYTF | TGTGCCAGCAGCTCGAAGACAGGCCGCTATGGCTACACCTTC | TRBJ1-2 | - | TRBV5-4 | -
CASSYSRGTQYF | TGTGCCAGCAGTTACTCGAGGGGGACCCAGTACTTC | TRBJ2-5 | - | TRBV6-5 | -
CASSEGLRANQPQHF | TGTGCCAGCAGTGAGGGGCTTAGGGCCAATCAGCCCCAGCATTTT | TRBJ1-5 | - | TRBV6-1 | -
CASKVVNSYEQYF | TGTGCCAGCAAGGTCGTAAACTCCTACGAGCAGTACTTC | TRBJ2-7 | few | TRBV9 | -
CASSPNTGELFF | TGTGCCAGCTCACCGAACACCGGGGAGCTGTTTTTT | TRBJ2-2 | few | TRBV18 | -
CASSLRGSGTGELFF | TGTGCCAGCAGCTTGCGTGGGAGTGGAACCGGGGAGCTGTTTTTT | TRBJ2-2 | - | TRBV5-5 | -
CATSRDPGGDEQYF | TGTGCCACCAGCAGAGATCCGGGTGGAGACGAGCAGTACTTC | TRBJ2-7 | - | TRBV15 | -
CASSQATGEYEQYF | TGTGCCAGCAGCCAAGCGACGGGAGAATACGAGCAGTACTTC | TRBJ2-7 | few | TRBV4-2 | -
CASSEGYYEQFF | TGTGCCAGCAGTGAAGGGTACTATGAGCAGTTCTTC | TRBJ2-1 | few | TRBV6-9 | -
CSAATSGANTGELFF | TGCAGCGCCGCGACTAGCGGGGCAAACACCGGGGAGCTGTTTTTT | TRBJ2-2 | few | TRBV29-1 | TRBD2
CASTVTGTSYNEQFF | TGTGCCAGTACTGTGACAGGGACGTCCTACAATGAGCAGTTCTTC | TRBJ2-1 | - | TRBV19 | TRBD1
CASSDKTQGVNIQYF | TGTGCCAGCAGTGATAAGACTCAGGGGGTAAACATTCAGTACTTC | TRBJ2-4 | - | TRBV6-1 | TRBD1
CASSQAAFGVNYGYTF | TGTGCCAGCAGCCAAGCCGCCTTCGGAGTTAACTATGGCTACACCTTC | TRBJ1-2 | - | TRBV7-2 | -
CASSWGTNTEAFF | TGCGCCAGCAGCTGGGGGACGAACACTGAAGCTTTCTTT | TRBJ1-1 | few | TRBV5-1 | -
CASSPGTSFYEQYF | TGTGCCAGCAGCCCCGGGACTAGCTTCTACGAGCAGTACTTC | TRBJ2-7 | few | TRBV7-2 | TRBD2
CASSLGTRQGETQYF | TGCGCCAGCAGCCTGGGGACAAGGCAGGGTGAGACCCAGTACTTC | TRBJ2-5 | - | TRBV5-1 | -
CASRLAGDTYEQYF | TGTGCCAGCAGACTAGCGGGTGATACCTACGAGCAGTACTTC | TRBJ2-7 | - | TRBV28 | TRBD2
CSAIPGYEQFF | TGCAGTGCTATCCCCGGCTATGAGCAGTTCTTC | TRBJ2-1 | - | TRBV20-1 | -
CASSQDWAGATEAFF | TGCGCCAGCAGCCAAGATTGGGCAGGAGCGACTGAAGCTTTCTTT | TRBJ1-1 | - | TRBV4-3 | -
CASSYLASGEQFF | TGTGCCAGCAGCTACCTAGCGTCCGGTGAGCAGTTCTTC | TRBJ2-1 | few | TRBV7-2 | -
CASSERGLAMNTGELFF | TGTGCCAGCAGTGAAAGGGGGTTAGCGATGAACACCGGGGAGCTGTTTTTT | TRBJ2-2 | few | TRBV2 | -
CASSLASSDSAYEQYF | TGTGCCAGCAGCTTAGCGTCCAGTGACAGTGCCTACGAGCAGTACTTC | TRBJ2-7 | - | TRBV7-2 | -
CASRQHIGGENIQYF | TGTGCCAGCAGGCAACACATCGGCGGCGAAAACATTCAGTACTTC | TRBJ2-4 | - | TRBV5-5 | -
CASSPSSSGEETQYF | TGTGCCAGCTCACCTTCGAGTAGCGGGGAAGAGACCCAGTACTTC | TRBJ2-5 | many | TRBV18 | TRBD2
CASSFQLGDTEAFF | TGTGCCAGCAGTTTCCAGCTGGGGGACACTGAAGCTTTCTTT | TRBJ1-1 | few | TRBV27 | -
CASSGTGGIVNTEAFF | TGTGCCAGCTCAGGAACAGGGGGCATCGTGAACACTGAAGCTTTCTTT | TRBJ1-1 | once | TRBV18 | TRBD1
CASCPAGVNQPQHF | TGTGCCAGCTGTCCCGCGGGGGTCAATCAGCCCCAGCATTTT | TRBJ1-5 | - | TRBV2 | -
CASSPGTGGETQYF | TGCGCCAGCAGCCCGGGGACAGGGGGAGAGACCCAGTACTTC | TRBJ2-5 | few | TRBV5-1 | TRBD1
CASSRLRDAFPYEQYF | TGTGCCAGCAGCCGGCTCAGGGACGCATTCCCCTACGAGCAGTACTTC | TRBJ2-7 | - | TRBV7-3 | -
CASSLSGWVTEAFF | TGCGCCAGCAGCCTTTCGGGGTGGGTCACTGAAGCTTTCTTT | TRBJ1-1 | few | TRBV5-1 | -
CASGYYESTEAFF | TGTGCCAGCGGCTATTACGAGAGCACTGAAGCTTTCTTT | TRBJ1-1 | - | TRBV2 | -
CASSQDWQDGYTF | TGCGCCAGCAGCCAAGATTGGCAGGATGGCTACACCTTC | TRBJ1-2 | - | TRBV4-3 | -
CASSLTSTNEKLFF | TGTGCCAGCAGCTTGACGTCAACTAATGAAAAACTGTTTTTT | TRBJ1-4 | - | TRBV7-9 | -
CASSLAGTSGGTDTQYF | TGTGCCAGCAGCTTAGCCGGGACTAGCGGGGGGACAGATACGCAGTATTTT | TRBJ2-3 | - | TRBV13 | TRBD2
CASSGWATGELFF | TGTGCCAGCTCGGGTTGGGCGACCGGGGAGCTGTTTTTT | TRBJ2-2 | - | TRBV19 | -
CASSWGTGEYGYTF | TGTGCCAGCAGCTGGGGGACAGGGGAATATGGCTACACCTTC | TRBJ1-2 | few | TRBV7-2 | TRBD1
CASSEGLGRGWNIQYF | TGTGCCAGCAGTGAAGGTCTCGGCAGGGGTTGGAACATTCAGTACTTC | TRBJ2-4 | many | TRBV2 | -
CSGEKGPTDTQYF | TGCAGCGGTGAAAAGGGCCCCACAGATACGCAGTATTTT | TRBJ2-3 | - | TRBV29-1 | -
CASSLDEGQELREQYF | TGTGCCAGCAGCTTAGACGAGGGACAGGAGCTTAGGGAGCAGTACTTC | TRBJ2-7 | few | TRBV11-2 | TRBD1
CASSTRDRDINEQFF | TGTGCCAGCAGTACCCGGGACAGGGATATCAATGAGCAGTTCTTC | TRBJ2-1 | - | TRBV28 | TRBD1
CTSSDRGDQPQHF | TGCACCAGCAGTGACAGGGGCGATCAGCCCCAGCATTTT | TRBJ1-5 | few | TRBV1 | -
CASSQDTGELFF | TGTGCCAGCAGCCAAGACACCGGGGAGCTGTTTTTT | TRBJ2-2 | - | TRBV6-5 | -
CASSLVATYTGELFF | TGTGCCAGCAGTTTAGTGGCTACCTACACCGGGGAGCTGTTTTTT | TRBJ2-2 | few | TRBV28 | -
CASSPIGANYGYTF | TGTGCCAGCAGCCCCATCGGCGCTAACTATGGCTACACCTTC | TRBJ1-2 | - | TRBV9 | -
CASSFMRDTQYF | TGTGCCAGCAGCTTCATGAGGGATACGCAGTATTTT | TRBJ2-3 | - | TRBV11-2 | -
CASSLQGTSFSYEQYF | TGTGCCAGCAGCTTGCAGGGGACTAGCTTCTCCTACGAGCAGTACTTC | TRBJ2-7 | many | TRBV7-2 | TRBD2
CASTTQGAGEKLFF | TGTGCCAGCACCACACAGGGGGCTGGAGAAAAACTGTTTTTT | TRBJ1-4 | few | TRBV28 | TRBD1
CASSRGGSEGYTF | TGTGCCAGCTCACGCGGCGGGTCAGAAGGCTACACCTTC | TRBJ1-2 | - | TRBV18 | -
CASSRLNQPQHF | TGTGCCAGCAGTCGTCTTAATCAGCCCCAGCATTTT | TRBJ1-5 | few | TRBV5-6 | -
CASSPSAGETQYF | TGTGCCAGCAGCCCTAGCGCCGGGGAGACCCAGTACTTC | TRBJ2-5 | - | TRBV14 | -
CASNLRSGTRNSEAFF | TGTGCCAGCAACCTCCGGTCGGGGACACGAAACTCTGAAGCTTTCTTT | TRBJ1-1 | few | TRBV27 | -
CASSTLGVKTQYF | TGTGCCAGCAGCACTCTAGGTGTGAAGACCCAGTACTTC | TRBJ2-5 | many | TRBV28 | -